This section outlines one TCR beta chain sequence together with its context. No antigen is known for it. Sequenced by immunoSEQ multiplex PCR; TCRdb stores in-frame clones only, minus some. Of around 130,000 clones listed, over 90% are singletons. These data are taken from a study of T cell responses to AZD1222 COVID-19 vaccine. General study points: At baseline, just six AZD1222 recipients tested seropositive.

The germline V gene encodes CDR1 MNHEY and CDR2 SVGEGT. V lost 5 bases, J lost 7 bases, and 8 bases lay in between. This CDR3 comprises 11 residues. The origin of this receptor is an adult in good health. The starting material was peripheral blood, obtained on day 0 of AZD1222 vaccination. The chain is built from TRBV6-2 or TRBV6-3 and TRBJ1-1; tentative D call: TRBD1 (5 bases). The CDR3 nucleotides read TGTGCCAGCAGTCGACAGATTGAAGCTTTCTTT. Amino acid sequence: CASSRQIEAFF.